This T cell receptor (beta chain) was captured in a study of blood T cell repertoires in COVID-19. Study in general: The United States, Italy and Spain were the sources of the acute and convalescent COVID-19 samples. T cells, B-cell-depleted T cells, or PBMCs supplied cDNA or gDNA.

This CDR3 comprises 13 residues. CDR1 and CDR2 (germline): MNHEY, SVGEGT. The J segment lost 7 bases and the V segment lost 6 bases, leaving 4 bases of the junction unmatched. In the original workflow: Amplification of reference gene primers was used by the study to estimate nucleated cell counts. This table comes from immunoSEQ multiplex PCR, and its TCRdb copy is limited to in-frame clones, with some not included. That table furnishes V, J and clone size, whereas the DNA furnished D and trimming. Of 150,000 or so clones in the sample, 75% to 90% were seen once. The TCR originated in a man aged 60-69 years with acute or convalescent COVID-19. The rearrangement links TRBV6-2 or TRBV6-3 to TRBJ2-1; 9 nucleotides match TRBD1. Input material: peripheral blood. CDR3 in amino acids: CASSGTGQNEQFF. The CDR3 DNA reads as TGTGCCAGCAGCGGGACAGGGCAGAATGAGCAGTTCTTC.